This T cell receptor beta chain was recovered during a study of response to subunit inactivated influenza vaccine. TCRdb processed the RT-PCR reads anew with MiXCR; each CDR3 protein has one entry. The sample records roughly 290,000 distinct CDR3 sequences, 21% being singletons. Broader study findings: Every seasonal influenza vaccination brings in few new T cells, the authors suggested.

Notes on this clonotype: Its specificity is not known.

The CDR3 has 14 amino acids. From germline, CDR1 is DFQATT and CDR2 SNEGSKA (reference sequence). V lost 5 bases, J lost 3 bases, and 5 bases stayed unmatched. This clonotype was sampled from a man between 50 and 69 years old who received an inactivated influenza vaccine. The sample here was PBMCs from blood, taken less than 22 months after vaccination. The chain couples TRBV20-1 to TRBJ2-7; 12 bases fit TRBD2. The CDR3, as DNA: TGCAGTGCTCGACTAGCGGGAGCCTTCTACGAGCAGTACTTC. Translated, it gives CSARLAGAFYEQYF.